The rows below give T cell receptor beta chains drawn from one sample of a study of response to subunit inactivated influenza vaccine. MiXCR, applied by TCRdb to the RT-PCR reads, yields one record per CDR3 protein. The data hold roughly 780,000 distinct CDR3 sequences, with around 18% observed a single time. The starting material was PBMCs from blood, obtained about 5 days after vaccination. All receptors come from a man aged 45-60 years who received an inactivated influenza vaccine. Both conserved end residues are part of each CDR3. Each record gives: J gene, D gene, V gene, clone size, CDR3 DNA, CDR3 protein. D genes are given only for firm matches. The listing skips clone size in some rows; elsewhere it reads once, few, many or a size class.

>TRBJ2-7|TRBD2|TRBV7-2|many
TGTGCCAGCAGCTTAGCGGGTGGAGTGCGGGAGGCCTTCTACGAGCAGTACTTC
CASSLAGGVREAFYEQYF
>TRBJ2-5|.|TRBV7-2|.
TGTGCCAGCAGCCCGCACTCAGGGAGCAAGACCCAGTACTTC
CASSPHSGSKTQYF
>TRBJ2-2|.|TRBV11-2|many
TGTGCCAGCAGCCCCAATTTAGACCCAAGCGTGGAGCTGTTTTTT
CASSPNLDPSVELFF
>TRBJ2-7|.|TRBV14|.
TGTGCCAGCAGCCAGGCCGGGACATGGGTGAGGGAGCAGTACTTC
CASSQAGTWVREQYF
>TRBJ2-3|.|TRBV25-1|.
TGTGCCAGCAGTGGTGGGGCGGGACTCCCCACAGATACGCAGTATTTT
CASSGGAGLPTDTQYF
>TRBJ2-7|.|TRBV20-1|few
TGCAGTGCTAGTAACGTGGGGACCTCCTACGAGCAGTACTTC
CSASNVGTSYEQYF
>TRBJ1-2|.|TRBV6-1|few
TGTGCCAGCAGCCCCCGGGGAGGATTAGACTCCTATGGCTACACCTTC
CASSPRGGLDSYGYTF
>TRBJ2-5|TRBD2|TRBV10-2|.
TGCGCCAGCAGTGAGTCCCGGACTAGCGGAGAGACCCAGTACTTC
CASSESRTSGETQYF
>TRBJ1-4|.|TRBV4-2|few
TGTGCCAGCAGCCAAGGTCGGACCGTCGGGGAAAAGGGAAAACTGTTTTTT
CASSQGRTVGEKGKLFF
>TRBJ2-3|.|TRBV12-3/TRBV12-4|few
TGTGCCAGCAGTTCTACAGGTCTTCTGGATACGCAGTATTTT
CASSSTGLLDTQYF
>TRBJ2-5|TRBD2|TRBV10-3|.
TGTGCCATCAGTGCAGCGGGAGTTAATAAGACCCAGTACTTC
CAISAAGVNKTQYF
>TRBJ2-7|TRBD1|TRBV12-3/TRBV12-4|.
TGTGCCAGCAGTTTGGGGGACAGGGTCGCGGACGAGCAGTACTTC
CASSLGDRVADEQYF
>TRBJ2-1|TRBD2|TRBV28|few
TGTGCCAGCAGCTCCGGGCGGGAGGAATACAATGAGCAGTTCTTC
CASSSGREEYNEQFF
>TRBJ2-5|.|TRBV7-3|few
TGTGCCAGCAGCAAAACCGGGACGCCCCAAGAGACCCAGTACTTC
CASSKTGTPQETQYF
>TRBJ2-2|.|TRBV10-3|.
TGTGCCATCAGCACACGGAACACCGGGGAGCTGTTTTTT
CAISTRNTGELFF